This note documents a single T cell receptor beta chain sequence. Antigen: not known. The sample originates from a study of CD8 T cells in Susac syndrome. General study results and limits: Individuals included in the TCR sequencing and HLA analysis were acknowledged by the study to be relatively few in number. The total CD8+ repertoires contained roughly 17 Susac-specific public clones, and the CD8+ TEMRA repertoires contained roughly 5.

Reverse transcription of roughly 0.5 to 1 ug RNA was performed with random hexamers. MiXCR, run by TCRdb on the immunoSEQ multiplex PCR reads, gives a single entry per CDR3 protein. Of 95,000 to 150,000 distinct CDR3 sequences in the sample, about 94% were seen once. Patients with Susac syndrome showed fulfilment of recently defined diagnostic criteria for definite or probable disease. CDR3 size: 17 residues. Germline CDR1 and CDR2: DFQATT and SNEGSKA (reference sequence). Trimming removed 6 bases from V and 1 base from J, with 22 bases in between. Sequenced material: CD8+ T cells from PBMCs. The rearrangement joins TRBV20-1 to TRBJ1-5; D perhaps matches TRBD1 (5 bases). This receptor was identified in a human donor with Susac syndrome. CDR3 coding DNA: TGCAGTGCACGTCGAGGGGCGGGGTATACAAGCAATCAGCCCCAGCATTTT. Encoded protein: CSARRGAGYTSNQPQHF.